The 19 T cell receptor beta chains in this list originate from one sample, sequenced in a study of T-cell memory formation after mild COVID-19 (dated by TCRdb to about 2021). Library construction relied on 5' RACE. The sequencing machine was an Illumina NovaSeq 6000. The raw public data were reprocessed by TCRdb itself: fastp quality trimming at Q25, MiXCR clonotype calling, in-frame beta chains only. Records with the same CDR3 protein are collapsed into one entry carrying the most frequent genes and DNA. In this sample the table shows about 470,000 distinct CDR3 sequences, approximately 25% of which occur a single time. The ten largest clones add up to approximately 12% of the sample. Source material: PBMCs or a T cell subset sorted from them (not recorded which). These receptor sequences come from an adult woman who had mild COVID-19 (a few samples of this study predate the infection). The sample titles of this study are shuffled in the database, so cell type and time point are left out; the donor was told from shared clones.

V gene TRBV12-3 or TRBV12-4 combines with J gene TRBJ1-3; a weak D match, TRBD1 (6 bases). Trimming stripped 6 bases from V and 6 bases from J, with 12 bases between. The CDR3 covers 13 residues. CDR3 nucleotide sequence: TGTGCCAGCAGACCCACAGGGACAAACACCATATATTTT. Translation: CASRPTGTNTIYF.

The sample holds many counts of this clonotype. V is TRBV29-1 and J is TRBJ2-7; D perhaps matches TRBD1 (5 bases). Between the trimmed V and J ends, which lost 5 bases and 6 bases, there was a span of 11 bases. This CDR3 is 11 amino acids long. Germline loops: CDR1 SQVTM, CDR2 ANQGSEA. The CDR3 DNA reads as TGCAGCGTTACTCTAGGGGCCGAGCAGTACTTC. It yields the protein CSVTLGAEQYF.

This clonotype has a handful of counts. The chain recombines TRBV24-1 with TRBJ1-1, with D unresolved. Germline assignment: CDR1 KGHDR and CDR2 SFDVKD. V shed 1 base and J shed 10 bases, with 15 bases lying between them. This CDR3 has 14 amino acids. The CDR3: CATSDLRLARGAFF. The CDR3, as DNA: TGTGCCACCAGTGATTTACGCCTCGCCCGGGGAGCTTTCTTT.

The CDR3 nucleotides are TGCGCCAGCAGCCGCGGGACTCTTCAGGGCAACGAGCAGTACTTC. Protein product: CASSRGTLQGNEQYF. The chain has TRBV5-1 and TRBJ2-7; a weak D match, TRBD2 (6 bases). Germline V gene data show CDR1 as SGHRS and CDR2 as YFSETQ. This CDR3 is built from 15 residues. The V end lost 4 bases, the J end lost 5 bases, and 19 bases lay between the germline ends.

This clonotype was observed a handful of times. This chain uses TRBV7-2 with TRBJ1-2, with 10 bases matching TRBD1. V shed 5 bases, J shed 4 bases, and the junction held 4 bases outside the gene matches. Germline V gene data show CDR1 as SGHTA and CDR2 as FQGNSA. This CDR3 spans 14 amino acids. CDR3 sequence: CASSARQGAYGYTF. For the CDR3, the DNA is TGTGCCAGCAGCGCACGACAGGGGGCCTATGGCTACACCTTC.

This clonotype was recorded a few times. The chain has TRBV19 and TRBJ1-1, with 7 nucleotides matching TRBD1. CDR1 and CDR2 from the germline V gene are LNHDA and SQIVND (reference sequence). CDR3 size: 15 residues. V lost 5 bases to trimming and J lost 1 base; unmatched junction nucleotides: 7. The CDR3 DNA reads TGTGCCAGTAGTTCCATGACAGGGAGGAACACTGAAGCTTTCTTT. Translation: CASSSMTGRNTEAFF. The full variable domain, rest sourced from reference TRBV19 and TRBJ1-1, is DGGITQSPKYLFRKEGQNVTLSCEQNLNHDAMYWYRQDPGQGLRLIYYSQIVNDFQKGDIAEGYSVSREKKESFPLTVTSAQKNPTAFYLCASSSMTGRNTEAFFGQGTRLTVV.

The V gene is TRBV10-2, the J gene TRBJ2-3; tentatively, D is TRBD2 (6 bases). V dropped 4 bases and J dropped 0 bases, with 14 bases sitting between them. The germline V gene has CDR1 WSHSY and CDR2 SAAADI. This CDR3 contains 16 residues. This CDR3 is CASSGFTGASTDTQYF. The DNA for the CDR3 is TGCGCCAGCAGTGGGTTTACGGGAGCTAGCACAGATACGCAGTATTTT.

The genes are TRBV6-1 and TRBJ2-3; perhaps TRBD2 as D (5 bases). The CDR3 extends over 17 amino acids. Trimming removed 5 bases at V and 4 bases at J, with 22 bases between. Germline V gene data show CDR1 as MNHNS and CDR2 as SASEGT. The CDR3 loop is CASSHTVPFNGADTQYF. In DNA, the CDR3 is TGTGCCAGCAGTCACACGGTCCCATTTAACGGGGCAGATACGCAGTATTTT.

This clonotype was seen a handful of times. The chain carries TRBV6-2 or TRBV6-3 and TRBJ1-1, with 7 bases that match TRBD1. This CDR3 is 14 amino acids long. Per the germline V gene, CDR1 is MNHEY and CDR2 is SVGEGT. J lost 5 bases, V lost 7 bases, and 10 bases had no gene match. CDR3: CASTRRGLRTEAFF. The CDR3 region has the DNA TGTGCCAGCACCAGAAGGGGGCTCCGGACTGAAGCTTTCTTT.

The chain combines TRBV27 with TRBJ2-1; TRBD2 aligns across 13 bases. The CDR3 loop spans 18 amino acids. The germline V gene has CDR1 MNHEY and CDR2 SMNVEV (reference sequence). J was trimmed by 0 bases and V by 3 bases; bases with no gene match: 5. This CDR3 is CASSFGTSGADSYNEQFF. Written as DNA, the CDR3 is TGTGCCAGCAGTTTCGGGACTAGCGGGGCCGACTCCTACAATGAGCAGTTCTTC.

This chain uses TRBV7-6 with TRBJ2-1; the D gene is possibly TRBD1 (6 bases). There are 17 residues in the CDR3. V shed 4 bases and J shed 0 bases, with 16 bases lying between them. Germline loops: CDR1 SGHVS, CDR2 FNYEAQ. For the CDR3, the DNA is TGTGCCAGCAGCTCCGCCGGGACATTCAGCTCCTACAATGAGCAGTTCTTC. Its translation: CASSSAGTFSSYNEQFF.

The V and J genes are TRBV19 and TRBJ2-7, with D possibly being TRBD2 (5 bases). The V gene's germline CDR1 is LNHDA and CDR2 SQIVND (reference sequence). The CDR3 is made up of 13 amino acids. Trimming stripped 5 bases from V and 6 bases from J, with 14 bases between. CDR3 in amino acids: CASSLRGRGEQYF. As DNA, the CDR3 is TGTGCCAGTAGTTTAAGAGGCCGGGGCGAGCAGTACTTC.

The chain has TRBV4-2 and TRBJ2-7; 8 bases agree with TRBD1. In germline, CDR1 is LGHNA, CDR2 YNFKEQ. This CDR3 has 14 amino acids. Trimming took 1 base from V and 3 from J; bases not matched to a gene: 2. The CDR3 reads CASSQAGQDYEQYF. The CDR3 DNA reads TGTGCCAGCAGCCAAGCGGGACAGGACTACGAGCAGTACTTC.

The chain links TRBV7-9 to TRBJ1-5, with D tentatively TRBD1 (5 bases). Trimming stripped 5 bases from V and 1 base from J, with 12 bases between. Germline CDR1 and CDR2: SEHNR and FQNEAQ (reference sequence). This CDR3 spans 15 amino acids. The CDR3 region has the DNA TGTGCCAGCAGCCATGGGGGAGTCAGCAATCAGCCCCAGCATTTT. Protein: CASSHGGVSNQPQHF.

At least ten counts were recorded for this clonotype. The chain recombines TRBV5-6 with TRBJ2-3; D is unresolved. Near its end, the DNA agrees better with TRBJ2-5, so the J call may be wrong. The germline gives CDR1 SGHDT, CDR2 YYEEEE. The CDR3 is 11 amino acids. This chain's CDR3 is CASSLAGTQYF. The CDR3, as DNA: TGTGCCAGCAGCTTGGCCGGGACCCAGTACTTC.

The V call is TRBV7-2, the J call TRBJ2-6; 9 positions agree with TRBD2. CDR3 length: 17 amino acids. CDR1 and CDR2 from the germline V gene are SGHTA and FQGNSA. V gave up 2 bases and J gave up 3 bases; unmatched junction bases: 5. The CDR3 DNA is TGTGCCAGCAGCTTACGCGGGAGGGCCAGTGGGGCCAACGTCCTGACTTTC. As protein: CASSLRGRASGANVLTF.

This clonotype was seen only a few times. Mismatch with germline at one junction end may stem from a read error. The V gene is TRBV12-3 or TRBV12-4, the J gene TRBJ2-7; D gene unclear. The CDR3 contains 12 residues. CDR3 coding DNA: TGTGCCAGCAGTTTATATTGGTCCCGTGTTAACTTC. This encodes CASSLYWSRVNF.

The V gene is TRBV7-3, the J gene TRBJ2-1; 15 positions agree with TRBD2. This CDR3 is built from 15 residues. Germline values: CDR1 SGHTA, CDR2 FQGTGA. Trimming removed 1 base from V and 11 bases from J; junction bases left unmatched: 3. The CDR3 spells CASSLIGTSGRKQFF. DNA for the CDR3: TGTGCCAGCAGCTTAATCGGGACTAGCGGGAGGAAGCAGTTCTTC.

This clonotype was seen ten or more times. The chain joins TRBV24-1 to TRBJ2-3; no firm D call. The CDR3 is 15 residues long. V dropped 3 bases and J dropped 0 bases, with 9 bases sitting between them. Germline V gene data show CDR1 as KGHDR and CDR2 as SFDVKD. CDR3 coding DNA: TGTGCCACCAGTGATCGGCTAGGCAGCACAGATACGCAGTATTTT. Translating it yields CATSDRLGSTDTQYF.